These T cell receptor beta chains were read from a single sample in a study of cytomegalovirus exposure and HLA in healthy donors. The assay was immunoSEQ multiplex PCR, and TCRdb's table has in-frame clones only and misses some. The sample lists 90,000 to 120,000 clones, 60% to 85% occurring once. Sequenced: PBMCs. These receptor sequences come from a female donor in good health and CMV-seropositive. The CDR3 runs from the conserved cysteine through the conserved F or W. The D gene is left open where the match is weak. Where a row states a size, it is once, few, many or the class of an expanded clone; other rows omit it.

j_call,v_call,clone_size,d_call,cdr3_aa
TRBJ1-5,TRBV28,-,-,CASSPAGASVPQHF
TRBJ2-3,TRBV11-3,-,-,CASSRDKDTQYF
TRBJ1-1,TRBV7-2,once,TRBD1,CASSLQGANTEAFF
TRBJ2-2,TRBV4-3,-,TRBD1,CASSQGPGQGASRSGELFF
TRBJ1-1,TRBV5-3,-,-,CARSLTTTSMNTEAFF
TRBJ2-1,TRBV7-3,-,-,CASSLTRGGAANEQFF
TRBJ2-2,TRBV7-9,-,-,CASSLGSSSPSGELFF
TRBJ2-5,TRBV15,-,TRBD2,CATSREGRGGGTQYF
TRBJ1-1,TRBV5-1,few,-,CASREGFEAFF
TRBJ2-7,TRBV7-2,few,TRBD2,CASSRGGGLWEQYF
TRBJ1-1,TRBV6-5,-,TRBD1,CATRQGSNTEAFF
TRBJ2-7,TRBV7-2,-,-,CASSFAGTGTSSYEQYF
TRBJ2-6,TRBV27,-,-,CASSLGGGQGSSGANVLTF
TRBJ1-5,TRBV27,few,TRBD1,CASSPQQGAILNQPQHF
TRBJ1-5,TRBV5-1,-,-,CASSLSPGPQPQHF
TRBJ2-5,TRBV30,-,-,CAFRAGRETQYF
TRBJ1-2,TRBV29-1,-,TRBD1,CSVNDRESYGYTF